The TCR beta chain described here comes from a study of Tregs in tolerant kidney transplant recipients. The V gene lost 5 bases and the J gene lost 0 bases, with 11 bases spanning the gap. CDR3 length equals 14 residues. Germline CDR1 and CDR2: SEHNR and FQNEAQ (reference sequence). Sequenced by immunoSEQ multiplex PCR; TCRdb stores in-frame clones only, minus some. The data hold some 100,000 clones, with 85% to 95% observed a single time. The rearrangement links TRBV7-9 to TRBJ2-7; no reliable D call. This sequence was found in a human donor in good health. The sequencing sample was made of CD4+ T cells from blood. The CDR3 reads CASSINTVSYEQYF. The CDR3, as DNA: TGTGCCAGCAGCATTAACACGGTCTCCTACGAGCAGTACTTC.